The 7 T cell receptor beta chains presented below share a single source sample, sequenced in a study of OX40 agonist ivuxolimab in advanced cancers. The data were produced by immunoSEQ multiplex PCR, yet TCRdb's version contains in-frame clones alone and is incomplete. The sample carries tens of thousands of clones, 84% recorded once. The starting material was CD4+ or CD8+ T cells sorted from blood, obtained in a trial of the OX40 agonist ivuxolimab. The source is an adult with an advanced solid tumor such as melanoma, head and neck, liver or kidney cancer.

This clone appeared a single time. The chain combines TRBV28 with TRBJ2-7, with D possibly TRBD2 on 5 matching bases. V was shortened by 6 bases and J by 1 base, with 13 bases between the two germline ends. Per the germline V gene, CDR1 is MDHEN and CDR2 is SYDVKM. The CDR3 is made up of 14 amino acids. The CDR3 DNA reads as TGTGCCAGCAGATCACTAGTCGTATCCTACGAGCAGTACTTC. The encoded protein is CASRSLVVSYEQYF. Complete variable domain (other parts from reference TRBV28 and TRBJ2-7): DVKVTQSSRYLVKRTGEKVFLECVQDMDHENMFWYRQDPGLGLRLIYFSYDVKMKEKGDIPEGYSVSREKKERFSLILESASTNQTSMYLCASRSLVVSYEQYFGPGTRLTVT.

This chain links TRBV6-5 with TRBJ2-7, with 8 nucleotides matching TRBD1. This CDR3 is built from 15 residues. The germline V gene encodes CDR1 MNHEY and CDR2 SVGAGI. V gave up 0 bases and J gave up 6 bases; unmatched junction bases: 7. Here the CDR3 reads CASSYSGTGPTEQYF. Here the CDR3 DNA reads TGTGCCAGCAGTTACTCCGGGACAGGACCTACCGAGCAGTACTTC.

The rearrangement links TRBV5-6 to TRBJ2-7; D is unclear. Germline V gene lookup returns CDR1 SGHDT and CDR2 YYEEEE. V gave up 5 bases and J gave up 2 bases, with 14 bases separating them. The CDR3 is 14 amino acids. The CDR3 sequence is CASSNAASTYEQYF. As DNA, the CDR3 is TGTGCCAGCAGTAATGCTGCAAGCACCTACGAGCAGTACTTC.

This clone showed up just a few times. The rearrangement joins TRBV19 to TRBJ1-3; no firm D call. CDR1 LNHDA and CDR2 SQIVND come from the germline V gene (reference sequence). The CDR3 runs to 15 residues. The V gene lost 3 bases and the J gene lost 0 bases, with 9 bases spanning the gap. The CDR3 region is CASSITPSSGNTIYF. The CDR3 coding sequence is TGTGCCAGTAGTATTACCCCGAGCTCTGGAAACACCATATATTTT.

The chain is built from TRBV7-3 and TRBJ2-2; 7 nucleotides align to TRBD2. Germline V gene sequence: CDR1 SGHTA, CDR2 FQGTGA. This CDR3 spans 16 amino acids. Trimming cost V 4 bases and J 4 bases; bases outside gene matches: 9. CDR3 protein: CASSSPSGVSTGELFF. The DNA for the CDR3 is TGTGCCAGCAGCTCCCCCAGCGGGGTTAGCACCGGGGAGCTGTTTTTT. Looking up the rest from reference TRBV7-3 and TRBJ2-2 gives the full variable domain: GAGVSQTPSNKVTEKGKYVELRCDPISGHTALYWYRQSLGQGPEFLIYFQGTGAADDSGLPNDRFFAVRPEGSVSTLKIQRTERGDSAVYLCASSSPSGVSTGELFFGEGSRLTVL.

V gene TRBV7-6 combines with J gene TRBJ2-7; the D gene is possibly TRBD1 (5 bases). The CDR3 is 15 residues long. CDR1 and CDR2 (germline): SGHVS, FNYEAQ. V lost 4 bases to trimming and J lost 3 bases, with 16 bases between them. The CDR3 nucleotides are TGTGCCAGCAGCTCCCTAGGGGCCGGGCACTACGAGCAGTACTTC. This codes for CASSSLGAGHYEQYF.

V usage is TRBV11-1 and J usage is TRBJ1-1; D remains unclear. This CDR3 is 13 amino acids long. Germline CDR1 is SGHAT and CDR2 is FQDESV (reference sequence). The ends were cut back, 3 bases at V and 2 bases at J, with 7 bases in the middle. The CDR3 spells CASSFYGNTEAFF. DNA for the CDR3: TGTGCCAGCAGCTTTTATGGCAACACTGAAGCTTTCTTT.